This record looks at one T cell receptor (beta chain) sequence and its context. Method: immunoSEQ multiplex PCR; TCRdb's copy keeps in-frame clones and lacks some. This table has 170,000 or so clones, approximately 88% appearing once. The sample originates from a study of blood T cell repertoires in COVID-19. Across the whole study: The analysed material was cDNA or gDNA that came from T cells, B-cell-depleted T cells, or PBMCs.

The sample consisted of peripheral blood. This receptor was taken from a man younger than 35 with active or convalescent COVID-19.

The CDR3 here is CASSFSAGTGSYNEQFF. CDR3 DNA: TGCGCCAGCAGCTTTTCGGCCGGGACAGGCTCCTACAATGAGCAGTTCTTC. The genes are TRBV5-1 and TRBJ2-1, with 8 positions matching TRBD1. The V and J ends lost 2 bases and 0 bases, in that order; junction bases with no gene match: 7. CDR1 and CDR2 from the germline V gene are SGHRS and YFSETQ. The CDR3 is 17 amino acids.